This T cell receptor (beta chain) was sequenced during a study of CD8 T cells in ankylosing spondylitis. Library preparation for TCR beta used quantitative 5'-RACE with molecular barcodes. TCRdb used MiXCR to reprocess the 5' RACE reads, holding one entry per CDR3 protein. The sample gives some 180,000 distinct CDR3 sequences, 15% to 20% of which show up once; 4.3% is in the top ten. Study-wide results and caveats: Seemingly distinctive of ankylosing spondylitis blood was a TCR beta motif formed by eight highly homologous variants. Reported data indicate significant enrichment of disease-linked clones within matched ankylosing spondylitis synovial fluid.

This CDR3 contains 15 residues. Trimming cost V 2 bases and J 6 bases, with 14 bases left between them. This clonotype was seen at least ten times. What it binds is unknown. Sequencing used blood, either unsorted or a sorted T cell fraction (not recorded which). The TCR comes from a male donor under 30 with ankylosing spondylitis or in good health (not recorded which). The chain couples TRBV12-3 or TRBV12-4 to TRBJ2-1; possible D gene TRBD1, 6 bases. The chain's CDR3 is CASSLIEGVGNEQFF. CDR3 coding DNA: TGTGCCAGCAGTTTAATAGAGGGGGTGGGCAATGAGCAGTTCTTC.